Below are 21 T cell receptor beta chains sequenced from a single sample in a study of CD8+CD57+ T cells in acquired aplastic anemia. All patients picked for sequencing had shown, by flow cytometry, an expansion of CD8+CD57+ cells. TCR beta VDJ and CDR3 were profiled, and genomic DNA was the template. TCRdb processed the reads anew with MiXCR; each CDR3 protein has one entry. The sample lists approximately 220,000 distinct CDR3 sequences; around 50% were seen once. Specimen: sorted CD4+, CD8+, or CD8+CD57+ T cells (not recorded which) from PBMCs. These receptor sequences come from a human donor with aplastic anemia.

This clonotype was counted at least ten times. This rearrangement joins TRBV3-1 to TRBJ1-4; D unclear. CDR3 size: 12 residues. CDR1 LGHDT and CDR2 YNNKEL come from the germline V gene (reference sequence). V was trimmed by 8 bases and J by 5 bases, leaving 9 bases between them. The DNA for the CDR3 is TGTGCCAGCGGACGGTACAATGAAAAACTGTTTTTT. Protein sequence: CASGRYNEKLFF. The full variable domain, its missing parts supplied by reference TRBV3-1 and TRBJ1-4, is DTAVSQTPKYLVTQMGNDKSIKCEQNLGHDTMYWYKQDSKKFLKIMFSYNNKELIINETVPNRFSPKSPDKAHLNLHINSLELGDSAVYFCASGRYNEKLFFGSGTQLSVL.

This clonotype occurred once. The V and J genes are TRBV7-9 and TRBJ2-1, with D possibly being TRBD2 (6 bases). The germline V and J ends were trimmed by 4 bases and 2 bases, with 12 bases remaining between them. The CDR3 loop spans 15 amino acids. The germline V gene has CDR1 SEHNR and CDR2 FQNEAQ (reference sequence). The CDR3 region is CASSYGDSTYNEQFF. The DNA for the CDR3 is TGTGCCAGCAGCTATGGGGACTCCACCTACAATGAGCAGTTCTTC.

The chain joins TRBV5-1 to TRBJ2-5; 8 bases map to TRBD2. V shed 3 bases and J 0 bases; nucleotides not matched to a gene: 7. The CDR3 is 16 amino acids. Germline lookup yields CDR1 SGHRS and CDR2 YFSETQ. CDR3 bases: TGCGCCAGCAGCTCCCCGGGACTAGAGTACCAAGAGACCCAGTACTTC. Amino acids: CASSSPGLEYQETQYF. Together with reference TRBV5-1 and TRBJ2-5, the CDR3 gives the full variable domain: KAGVTQTPRYLIKTRGQQVTLSCSPISGHRSVSWYQQTPGQGLQFLFEYFSETQRNKGNFPGRFSGRQFSNSRSEMNVSTLELGDSALYLCASSSPGLEYQETQYFGPGTRLLVL.

This clonotype was seen only a few times. V is TRBV7-6 and J is TRBJ2-7; 9 positions match TRBD2. The trim removed 0 bases at V and 9 bases at J, leaving 6 bases unmatched. The CDR3 covers 14 residues. CDR1 is SGHVS and CDR2 is FNYEAQ in the germline V gene. The CDR3 DNA is TGTGCCAGCAGCTTAGCGATGGCTAGCGGGGCGCAGTACTTC. Translation: CASSLAMASGAQYF.

J is TRBJ1-2 and V is TRBV10-2; D remains ambiguous. The length of the CDR3 is 14 residues. The germline CDR1 and CDR2 sequences are WSHSY and SAAADI. V lost 2 bases and J 4 bases, leaving 11 bases between the germline ends. CDR3 DNA sequence: TGCGCCAGCAGTGAGGAGGGCAGATTCTATGGCTACACCTTC. Its translation is CASSEEGRFYGYTF.

The V and J genes are TRBV20-1 and TRBJ1-2; 7 bases match TRBD1. CDR3 length: 14 amino acids. Germline-derived CDR1 and CDR2 are DFQATT and SNEGSKA (reference sequence). V lost 0 bases and J lost 4; bases outside the gene matches: 5. CDR3 sequence (DNA): TGCAGTGCTAGAGAGACAGGGCTCCTCTATGGCTACACCTTC. Its protein product is CSARETGLLYGYTF.

Details on this clonotype: A junction boundary mismatches the germline segment, possibly from a read error. The V gene is TRBV5-5, the J gene TRBJ2-1; D is unclear. Germline CDR1 reads SGHKS; CDR2 reads YYEKEE (reference sequence). The CDR3 length is 11 residues. CDR3: CASSLAAEQFF. The CDR3 DNA is TGCGCCAGCAGCCTCGCGGCTGAGCAGTTCTTC.

The rearrangement joins TRBV5-4 to TRBJ2-7, with D unresolved. V shed 4 bases and J shed 3 bases, with 11 bases lying between them. CDR1 is SGHNT and CDR2 is YYREEE in the germline V gene (reference sequence). The CDR3 is made up of 13 amino acids. The DNA of the CDR3 is TGTGCCAGCAGCGACGGACGGAGCTACGAGCAGTACTTC. Protein product: CASSDGRSYEQYF.

With regard to this clonotype: The junction differs from germline at one of its ends, possibly a read error. Written as DNA, the CDR3 is TGTGCTAGCAGCTTAGGGGGACAGATGAACACTGAAGCTTTCTTT. Translating it yields CASSLGGQMNTEAFF. This chain links TRBV7-9 with TRBJ1-1, with TRBD1 identical over 7 bases. Germline V gene sequence: CDR1 SEHNR, CDR2 FQNEAQ (reference sequence). The CDR3 loop spans 15 amino acids.

This chain connects TRBV7-2 to TRBJ2-7, with D possibly being TRBD2 (6 bases). The V end lost 4 bases, the J end lost 7 bases, and 17 bases lay between the germline ends. The CDR3 spans 14 residues. The germline V gene has CDR1 SGHTA and CDR2 FQGNSA. CDR3 sequence (DNA): TGTGCCAGCAGCTCTAACAACCGGGCGGGGGAGCAGTACTTC. This translates into CASSSNNRAGEQYF.

The V and J genes are TRBV25-1 and TRBJ1-4; no clear D. The CDR3 loop spans 14 amino acids. CDR1 MGHDK and CDR2 SYGVNS come from the germline V gene. Between the trimmed V and J ends, which lost 2 bases and 10 bases, there was a span of 14 bases. In DNA, the CDR3 is TGTGCCAGCAGTGAAGGACTACTGCCAGGAAAACTGTTTTTT. Translating it yields CASSEGLLPGKLFF.

This CDR3 is CSARGQDYNEQFF. The CDR3 DNA follows: TGCAGCGCCAGGGGACAGGATTACAATGAGCAGTTCTTC. This chain uses TRBV29-1 with TRBJ2-1, with 8 bases identical to TRBD1. CDR3 length: 13 residues. V was clipped by 7 bases and J by 4 bases; unmatched bases: 6. Germline CDR1 SQVTM, CDR2 ANQGSEA.

As concerns this clonotype: One junction end does not reproduce the germline sequence, and a read error may be involved. The rearrangement uses TRBV7-9 and TRBJ1-2; 9 nucleotides align to TRBD1. Per germline, CDR1 SEHNR and CDR2 FQNEAQ (reference sequence). The CDR3 is 15 residues long. The CDR3 protein is CARSSRTGEGYGYTF. DNA for the CDR3: TGTGCCAGAAGCTCCCGGACAGGGGAAGGCTATGGCTACACCTTC.

This clonotype was observed many times. V gene TRBV20-1 combines with J gene TRBJ2-7, with TRBD2 identical over 10 bases. The CDR3 sequence is 16 residues long. V dropped 1 base and J dropped 2; count of bases not matched to a gene: 8. Germline V gene sequence: CDR1 DFQATT, CDR2 SNEGSKA (reference sequence). Here the CDR3 reads CSARGAHLAGAYEQYF. In DNA form, the CDR3 reads TGCAGTGCTAGAGGCGCCCATCTAGCGGGAGCCTACGAGCAGTACTTC.

This CDR3 is CASSSGSNSPLHF. In DNA form, the CDR3 reads TGTGCCAGCAGTTCGGGCAGTAATTCACCCCTCCACTTT. V usage is TRBV7-2 and J usage is TRBJ1-6; D uncertain. Looked up from germline, CDR1 is SGHTA and CDR2 is FQGNSA. Trimming pared 6 bases from V and 6 bases from J, leaving 9 bases between. This CDR3 spans 13 amino acids.

The CDR3 is CSARDPSGANYGYTF. CDR3 DNA: TGCAGTGCTAGAGACCCCAGCGGGGCTAACTATGGCTACACCTTC. The rearrangement links TRBV20-1 to TRBJ1-2, with D unresolved. With 0 bases removed from V and 0 bases from J, the gap between germline ends came to 11 bases. This CDR3 comprises 15 residues. CDR1 is DFQATT and CDR2 is SNEGSKA in the germline V gene (reference sequence).

V usage is TRBV7-9 and J usage is TRBJ1-1; TRBD1 matches 12 bases. The CDR3 runs to 16 residues. V lost 5 bases, J lost 5 bases, and 9 bases stayed unmatched. CDR1 and CDR2 from the germline V gene are SEHNR and FQNEAQ (reference sequence). Here the CDR3 DNA reads TGTGCCAGCAGCCCCGGGACAGGGGGCCCTCAAACTGAAGCTTTCTTT. Its protein is CASSPGTGGPQTEAFF.

The chain couples TRBV24-1 to TRBJ1-5; tentative D call: TRBD1 (5 bases). The CDR3 length is 13 residues. The V end lost 5 bases, the J end lost 5 bases, and 9 bases lay between the germline ends. CDR1 KGHDR and CDR2 SFDVKD come from the germline V gene. This CDR3 is CATSGDSDQPQHF. The CDR3 nucleotides are TGTGCCACCAGTGGTGACAGTGATCAGCCCCAGCATTTT.

This clonotype was detected ten times or more. The chain joins TRBV27 to TRBJ2-5, with no clear D. Germline V lookup: CDR1 MNHEY, CDR2 SMNVEV (reference sequence). This CDR3 spans 12 amino acids. V was pared by 8 bases and J by 3 bases, with 10 bases between. The CDR3 is CASRGVEETQYF. For the CDR3, the DNA is TGTGCCAGCCGCGGAGTCGAAGAGACCCAGTACTTC.

The chain links TRBV2 to TRBJ1-5, with D possibly TRBD1 on 6 matching bases. With 1 base removed from V and 10 bases from J, the gap between germline ends came to 17 bases. The CDR3 has 15 amino acids. CDR1 and CDR2 (germline): SNHLY, FYNNEI. The CDR3 spells CASSEGNRVSGPQHF. DNA for the CDR3: TGTGCCAGCAGTGAAGGGAACAGGGTTTCGGGCCCCCAGCATTTT.

This clonotype was counted between two and nine times. J is TRBJ2-2 and V is TRBV7-9; D ambiguous. CDR1 is SEHNR, CDR2 FQNEAQ, per germline (reference sequence). V shed 4 bases and J shed 9 bases, with 9 bases lying between them. This CDR3 is built from 12 residues. CDR3 coding DNA: TGTGCCAGCAGCTCGATCGACTGGGAGCTGTTTTTT. Protein: CASSSIDWELFF.